The rows below give T cell receptor beta chains drawn from one sample of a study of cytomegalovirus exposure and HLA in healthy donors. This table comes from immunoSEQ multiplex PCR, and its TCRdb copy is limited to in-frame clones, with some not included. The sample lists 60,000 to 85,000 clones, roughly 74% occurring once. What was sequenced was PBMCs. These receptors all stem from a man aged 35-49 years in good health and CMV-seronegative. Both conserved end residues are part of each CDR3. The order of the fields is J gene, V gene, clone size, D gene, CDR3 protein, CDR3 DNA. A D gene is named only where the DNA matches it firmly. Expanded clones get a size class; other rows say once, few or many, or leave the size out.

>TRBJ1-1|TRBV6-1|few|.
CASSEGTGLNTEAFF
TGTGCCAGCAGTGAGGGTACGGGATTGAACACTGAAGCTTTCTTT
>TRBJ2-7|TRBV5-1|.|TRBD1
CASSFQGAIYEQYF
TGCGCCAGCAGCTTTCAGGGGGCGATCTACGAGCAGTACTTC
>TRBJ1-3|TRBV7-2|.|.
CASSPYRPTRNTIYF
TGTGCCAGCAGCCCCTACAGGCCCACCCGTAACACCATATATTTT
>TRBJ1-2|TRBV14|.|TRBD1
CASSQLWDSDYGYTF
TGTGCCAGCAGCCAATTGTGGGACAGCGACTATGGCTACACCTTC
>TRBJ2-1|TRBV7-3|.|TRBD1
CASSPPGQGVFSYNEQFF
TGTGCCAGCAGCCCCCCGGGACAGGGGGTTTTTTCCTACAATGAGCAGTTCTTC
>TRBJ2-5|TRBV18|.|.
CASSRVGQQETQYF
TGTGCCAGCTCACGCGTGGGACAACAAGAGACCCAGTACTTC
>TRBJ2-5|TRBV5-4|.|TRBD2
CASSSPSGGAQETQYF
TGTGCCAGCAGCTCCCCCAGCGGGGGGGCTCAAGAGACCCAGTACTTC
>TRBJ1-5|TRBV7-8|few|TRBD1
CASSLGTGQPQHF
TGTGCCAGCAGCTTAGGGACAGGGCAGCCCCAGCATTTT
>TRBJ2-6|TRBV5-1|.|.
CACSGPQGSGANVLTF
TGCGCCTGCAGCGGACCCCAGGGCTCTGGGGCCAACGTCCTGACTTTC
>TRBJ1-2|TRBV7-2|.|TRBD1
CASSFRSLGQGTYGYTF
TGTGCCAGCAGCTTCCGCTCCCTGGGACAGGGAACCTATGGCTACACCTTC
>TRBJ1-5|TRBV30|.|.
CAWGGGGLSNQPQHF
TGTGCCTGGGGCGGGGGGGGCCTTAGCAATCAGCCCCAGCATTTT
>TRBJ2-5|TRBV4-2|.|.
CASSFRGEETQYF
TGTGCCAGCAGCTTCCGGGGTGAGGAGACCCAGTACTTC
>TRBJ2-2|TRBV10-3|.|TRBD2
CAISGLAGDTGELFF
TGTGCCATCAGCGGACTAGCGGGGGATACCGGGGAGCTGTTTTTT
>TRBJ2-2|TRBV10-1|once|TRBD2
CASSEGLAGYTGELFF
TGCGCCAGCAGTGAAGGACTAGCGGGCTACACCGGGGAGCTGTTTTTT
>TRBJ1-5|TRBV7-9|.|TRBD1
CASSLQGASNQPQHF
TGTGCCAGCAGCTTACAGGGGGCCAGCAATCAGCCCCAGCATTTT
>TRBJ2-3|TRBV10-3|.|.
CAISESSAGGTDTQYF
TGTGCCATCAGTGAGTCCTCCGCGGGTGGAACCGATACGCAGTATTTT
>TRBJ2-2|TRBV7-3|.|TRBD1
CASTRDRNTGELFF
TGTGCCAGCACTAGGGACAGAAACACCGGGGAGCTGTTTTTT
>TRBJ1-2|TRBV20-1|few|.
CSARAGRGYTF
TGCAGTGCTAGGGCAGGGCGTGGCTACACCTTC
>TRBJ2-5|TRBV5-1|.|.
CASSPGMGETQYF
TGCGCCAGCAGCCCGGGAATGGGAGAGACCCAGTACTTC
>TRBJ1-3|TRBV5-1|.|.
CASSLGGVSGNTIYF
TGCGCCAGCAGCTTGGGCGGAGTATCTGGAAACACCATATATTTT
>TRBJ1-2|TRBV7-9|few|.
CASSLAGQGGYTF
TGTGCCAGCAGCTTAGCAGGGCAGGGGGGCTACACCTTC
>TRBJ1-4|TRBV6-1|few|TRBD1
CASSDYTGANEKLFF
TGTGCCAGCAGTGACTACACAGGGGCTAATGAAAAACTGTTTTTT
>TRBJ2-1|TRBV4-3|.|TRBD2
CASSHGTSGDKSYNEQFF
TGCGCCAGCAGCCACGGGACTAGCGGGGATAAATCCTACAATGAGCAGTTCTTC
>TRBJ2-1|TRBV7-6|.|TRBD2
CASSTGTSGGAVDEQFF
TGTGCCAGCAGCACGGGGACTAGCGGGGGGGCCGTGGATGAGCAGTTCTTC
>TRBJ1-6|TRBV18|once|.
CACSPTQAGATSPLHF
TGTGCCTGCTCACCAACGCAAGCAGGGGCTACTTCACCCCTCCACTTT
>TRBJ1-1|TRBV4-1|few|.
CASSQGVGSITEAFF
TGCGCCAGCAGCCAAGGTGTGGGCAGTATCACTGAAGCTTTCTTT
>TRBJ2-7|TRBV29-1|.|.
CSAANSSYEQYF
TGCAGCGCTGCTAATTCCTCCTACGAGCAGTACTTC
>TRBJ2-2|TRBV5-1|.|.
CASSFAGLDTGELFF
TGCGCCAGCAGCTTTGCGGGGCTAGACACCGGGGAGCTGTTTTTT
>TRBJ2-7|TRBV5-1|.|.
CASSLEGLYYEQYF
TGCGCCAGCAGCTTGGAGGGGCTTTACTACGAGCAGTACTTC
>TRBJ1-2|TRBV7-2|.|.
CASSLLGDSNYGYTF
TGTGCCAGCAGCTTATTAGGGGATTCTAACTATGGCTACACCTTC
>TRBJ2-5|TRBV4-1|.|TRBD2
CASSLTSTETQYF
TGCGCCAGCAGCCTGACTAGCACGGAGACCCAGTACTTC
>TRBJ2-7|TRBV11-2|.|TRBD2
CASSLLAGEQYF
TGTGCCAGCAGCTTATTAGCGGGGGAGCAGTACTTC
>TRBJ2-1|TRBV19|.|TRBD1
CASSLQGSSYNEQFF
TGTGCCAGTAGTTTACAGGGGTCATCCTACAATGAGCAGTTCTTC
>TRBJ2-3|TRBV7-9|.|.
CASSQSRTLIRDTQYF
TGTGCCAGCAGCCAATCTAGGACATTAATTCGGGATACGCAGTATTTT
>TRBJ1-4|TRBV2|.|.
CASDEGSEGEGEKLFF
TGTGCCAGCGACGAGGGGTCTGAGGGGGAGGGTGAAAAACTGTTTTTT
>TRBJ2-5|TRBV7-9|.|TRBD1
CASSPPFRTGETQYF
TGTGCCAGCAGCCCCCCCTTTCGGACAGGAGAGACCCAGTACTTC
>TRBJ1-1|TRBV5-6|few|.
CASSLAGLQSEAFF
TGTGCCAGCAGCTTGGCAGGGCTCCAGTCTGAAGCTTTCTTT
>TRBJ1-6|TRBV11-2|once|.
CASSWRGRGYSPLHF
TGTGCCAGCAGCTGGAGAGGTCGGGGTTATTCACCCCTCCACTTT
>TRBJ1-6|TRBV21-1|few|.
CASSKEEGTGQRKNNSPLHF
TGTGCCAGCAGCAAAGAAGAAGGGACAGGACAGAGGAAAAATAATTCACCCCTCCACTTT
>TRBJ2-1|TRBV19|.|TRBD2
CASSMDPSISGGYNEQFF
TGTGCCAGTAGTATGGACCCCTCTATTAGCGGGGGATACAATGAGCAGTTCTTC
>TRBJ2-3|TRBV27|.|.
CASSLYSGSGTQYF
TGTGCCAGCAGTTTATATTCGGGTTCTGGTACGCAGTATTTT
>TRBJ2-7|TRBV5-1|.|TRBD1
CASSRALDRASYEQYF
TGCGCCAGCAGCCGAGCCTTGGACAGGGCATCCTACGAGCAGTACTTC
>TRBJ1-1|TRBV28|.|TRBD1
CASSSPKDRRLNTEAFF
TGTGCCAGCAGTTCCCCGAAGGACAGGCGATTGAACACTGAAGCTTTCTTT
>TRBJ1-1|TRBV29-1|.|.
CSVSGLLLGEAFF
TGCAGCGTTTCAGGGCTCCTTTTGGGTGAAGCTTTCTTT
>TRBJ1-1|TRBV11-2|.|TRBD1
CASSPRNRQGTEAFF
TGTGCCAGCAGCCCAAGAAATAGACAGGGCACTGAAGCTTTCTTT
>TRBJ1-1|TRBV7-3|few|.
CASSSDRNTEAFF
TGTGCCAGCAGCTCTGACAGGAACACTGAAGCTTTCTTT
>TRBJ1-3|TRBV21-1|.|.
CASSKFDEGSGNTIYF
TGTGCCAGCAGCAAATTCGATGAGGGCTCTGGAAACACCATATATTTT
>TRBJ1-2|TRBV28|few|TRBD1
CASRRQGPSGYTF
TGTGCCAGCCGCCGACAGGGTCCTTCAGGCTACACCTTC